This T cell receptor (beta chain) appears in the sequencing data of a study of naive and memory T cell subsets. The SP2 primer and nested alpha and beta constant region primers amplified ligated cDNA in four rounds. Alpha and beta constant region primers primed reverse transcription for blood and skin samples. TCRdb re-called the 5' RACE reads through MiXCR, storing one row per CDR3 protein. The sample carries about 62,000 distinct CDR3 sequences, more than 6% recorded once. An oligonucleotide containing a UMI was ligated to the 3' end of TCR cDNA. Germline CDR1 SGDLS, CDR2 YYNGEE. The CDR3 contains 16 residues. Trimming took off 4 bases at V and 5 bases at J, with 22 bases between the two ends.

The origin of this receptor is a female donor in good health. The rearrangement links TRBV9 to TRBJ2-7; weak D call: TRBD1 (6 bases). Here the CDR3 DNA reads TGTGCCAGCAGCTTAAACCGGGACACACTAGAGGACGAGCAGTACTTC. Translated: CASSLNRDTLEDEQYF. The entire variable domain, with the rest obtained from reference TRBV9 and TRBJ2-7, is as follows: DSGVTQTPKHLITATGQRVTLRCSPRSGDLSVYWYQQSLDQGLQFLIQYYNGEERAKGNILERFSAQQFPDLHSELNLSSLELGDSALYFCASSLNRDTLEDEQYFGPGTRLTVT.